A single sample is the source of the 24 T cell receptor beta chains below, sequenced in a study of identical twins. Each CDR3 protein gets one entry after TCRdb re-called the 5' RACE reads with MiXCR. This table holds fewer than 900,000 distinct CDR3 sequences, roughly 20% found once. These data also featured in a second study, about T cells expressing NK-cell markers.

Material: PBMCs. Source of these receptors: a woman between 18 and 30 years old in good health.

V is TRBV6-2 or TRBV6-3 and J is TRBJ2-7; the D is unclear. The CDR3 runs to 12 residues. Germline CDR1 is MNHEY and CDR2 is SVGEGT. V lost 6 bases and J lost 3, with 9 bases in between. CDR3 protein: CASRTPVYEQYF. The CDR3 nucleotides are TGTGCCAGCAGAACCCCCGTCTACGAGCAGTACTTC.

This clonotype was seen more than once but under ten times. This chain uses TRBV12-3 or TRBV12-4 with TRBJ1-1; D is perhaps TRBD1 (6 bases). With 4 bases removed from V and 1 base from J, the gap between germline ends came to 16 bases. This CDR3 is 16 amino acids long. In DNA form, the CDR3 reads TGTGCCAGCAGTTCCCCCCGAACGACAGGGAACACTGAAGCTTTCTTT. It encodes CASSSPRTTGNTEAFF.

In this sample, this clonotype turned up a few times. The chain couples TRBV7-9 to TRBJ2-5, with D unclear. CDR3 size: 14 residues. With 2 bases removed from V and 4 bases from J, the gap between germline ends came to 11 bases. Germline CDR1 and CDR2: SEHNR and FQNEAQ (reference sequence). CDR3 loop: CASSLILPGETQYF. The CDR3 bases are TGTGCCAGCAGCTTAATCCTCCCTGGAGAGACCCAGTACTTC. The full variable domain, its missing parts supplied by reference TRBV7-9 and TRBJ2-5, is DTGVSQNPRHKITKRGQNVTFRCDPISEHNRLYWYRQTLGQGPEFLTYFQNEAQLEKSRLLSDRFSAERPKGSFSTLEIQRTEQGDSAMYLCASSLILPGETQYFGPGTRLLVL.

At least ten counts were recorded for this clonotype. The gene calls are TRBV5-1 and TRBJ1-1; TRBD1 is a possible D gene (5 bases). The CDR3 has 15 residues. Trimming removed 0 bases from V and 0 bases from J, with 9 bases in between. CDR1 and CDR2 from the germline V gene are SGHRS and YFSETQ. In DNA form, the CDR3 reads TGCGCCAGCAGCTTGGATACGGGGCTGAACACTGAAGCTTTCTTT. Translated, it gives CASSLDTGLNTEAFF.

The table lists this clonotype with a few counts. J is TRBJ2-7 and V is TRBV6-1; perhaps TRBD2 as D (6 bases). V was cut by 7 bases and J by 7 bases, with 17 bases left in between. Germline loops: CDR1 MNHNS, CDR2 SASEGT. The length of the CDR3 is 13 residues. The CDR3 protein is CASTSVGGKEQYF. DNA of the CDR3: TGTGCCAGCACCTCCGTCGGGGGAAAGGAGCAGTACTTC.

The V and J genes are TRBV7-2 and TRBJ2-4, with 10 bases matching TRBD2. CDR1 and CDR2 from the germline V gene are SGHTA and FQGNSA. Trimming at V came to 5 bases and at J to 9 bases, leaving 4 bases not matched to a gene. The CDR3 is 13 amino acids. The CDR3 loop is CASSGLAGGIQYF. The CDR3 DNA sequence: TGTGCCAGCAGCGGATTAGCGGGAGGCATTCAGTACTTC.

CDR3 DNA sequence: TGTGCCAGCAGTTTCGGGACAGGGGCCGGGGAGACCCAGTACTTC. This translates into CASSFGTGAGETQYF. This chain joins TRBV12-3 or TRBV12-4 and TRBJ2-5; 10 bases are a match to TRBD1. Germline trimming cut 3 bases from V and 5 bases from J; bases unmatched to any gene: 6. The CDR3 is 15 residues long.

The V call is TRBV10-3, the J call TRBJ2-1; the D gene is possibly TRBD1 (6 bases). This CDR3 is 14 amino acids long. The V and J ends lost 8 bases and 2 bases respectively, with 13 bases between them. Germline V gives CDR1 ENHRY, CDR2 SYGVKD. The CDR3 here is CAIQGPGPYNEQFF. CDR3 DNA: TGTGCCATCCAGGGGCCGGGACCCTACAATGAGCAGTTCTTC.

Note on this clonotype: A far larger clone is one nucleotide away, so this likely arose from a read error. The V call is TRBV7-3, the J call TRBJ2-3, with D uncertain. This CDR3 contains 13 residues. Trimming took 4 bases from V and 1 from J, leaving 6 bases between them. Per the germline V gene, CDR1 is SGHTA and CDR2 is FQGTGA. Here the CDR3 reads CASSSWGTDTQYF. The CDR3, as DNA: TGTGCCAGCAGCTCCTGGGGCACAGATACGCAGTATTTT.

The gene calls are TRBV19 and TRBJ2-7; 7 positions match TRBD1. The CDR3 loop spans 14 amino acids. The V gene's germline CDR1 is LNHDA and CDR2 SQIVND (reference sequence). With V trimmed by 0 bases and J by 4 bases, 3 bases remained unmatched. CDR3 residues: CASSIDGRGYEQYF. CDR3 in DNA: TGTGCCAGTAGTATAGACGGCAGGGGGTACGAGCAGTACTTC. The full variable domain, rest sourced from reference TRBV19 and TRBJ2-7, is DGGITQSPKYLFRKEGQNVTLSCEQNLNHDAMYWYRQDPGQGLRLIYYSQIVNDFQKGDIAEGYSVSREKKESFPLTVTSAQKNPTAFYLCASSIDGRGYEQYFGPGTRLTVT.

In DNA, the CDR3 is TGTGCCAGCAGCCTGGGGGGTCCTTTGGATGAGCAGTTCTTC. Its translation: CASSLGGPLDEQFF. V gene TRBV12-3 or TRBV12-4 combines with J gene TRBJ2-1, with D maybe TRBD2 (6 bases). The CDR3 sequence is 14 residues long. V was trimmed by 6 bases and J by 8 bases, leaving 17 bases between them.

This clonotype was found a few times. In DNA, the CDR3 is TGTGCCATCACCAAAACTCTCGCGTCTGACTCCTACGAGCAGTACTTC. Protein sequence: CAITKTLASDSYEQYF. The rearrangement joins TRBV10-3 to TRBJ2-7; no reliable D call. The V gene lost 7 bases and the J gene lost 0 bases, with 19 bases spanning the gap. The germline CDR1 and CDR2 sequences are ENHRY and SYGVKD. There are 16 residues in the CDR3.

This clonotype has a handful of counts. The chain joins TRBV27 to TRBJ2-2; possible D gene TRBD1, 6 bases. The CDR3 has 16 amino acids. CDR1 is MNHEY, CDR2 SMNVEV, per germline (reference sequence). V lost 4 bases and J 6 bases, leaving 18 bases between the germline ends. CDR3 coding DNA: TGTGCCAGCAGTTCATCCCACAGGGTCTCGTCCGGGGAGCTGTTTTTT. Amino acids: CASSSSHRVSSGELFF.

There are a few counts of this clonotype. The chain couples TRBV7-6 to TRBJ1-1, with D maybe TRBD1 (5 bases). V lost 10 bases and J lost 1, with 13 bases in between. CDR3 length: 13 amino acids. Per germline, CDR1 SGHVS and CDR2 FNYEAQ. CDR3: CAIAHQGNTEAFF. The DNA of the CDR3 is TGTGCCATCGCCCATCAGGGGAACACTGAAGCTTTCTTT. Looking up the rest from reference TRBV7-6 and TRBJ1-1 gives the full variable domain: GAGVSQSPRYKVTKRGQDVALRCDPISGHVSLYWYRQALGQGPEFLTYFNYEAQQDKSGLPNDRFSAERPEGSISTLTIQRTEQRDSAMYRCAIAHQGNTEAFFGQGTRLTVV.

Only a few counts were recorded for this clonotype. This rearrangement joins TRBV11-2 to TRBJ2-1, with no clear D. The ends were cut back, 2 bases at V and 4 bases at J, with 9 bases in the middle. Germline V gene sequence: CDR1 SGHAT, CDR2 FQNNGV. This CDR3 comprises 14 residues. The CDR3 DNA is TGTGCCAGCAGCTTACCAGACGAGTACAATGAGCAGTTCTTC. Residues: CASSLPDEYNEQFF.

Points on this clonotype: One junction end disagrees with the germline gene, perhaps due to a read error. The gene calls are TRBV24-1 and TRBJ1-3, with a weak D call TRBD1 (5 bases). Germline V CDR1 and CDR2: KGHDR, SFDVKD. The CDR3 contains 13 residues. Here the CDR3 reads CTTSEGPGNTIYF. The CDR3 DNA sequence: TGTACCACCAGTGAGGGACCGGGAAACACCATATATTTT.

The chain couples TRBV15 to TRBJ2-5; D remains unclear. Germline loops: CDR1 LNHNV, CDR2 YYDKDF (reference sequence). Trimming cost V 3 bases and J 4 bases, with 6 bases left between them. This CDR3 is built from 12 residues. The CDR3 is CATSRGAETQYF. The CDR3 coding sequence is TGTGCCACCAGCAGGGGTGCAGAGACCCAGTACTTC.

This clonotype was picked up a small number of times. V and J are TRBV24-1 and TRBJ2-5, with TRBD1 as a possible D gene (5 bases). The CDR3 totals 13 residues. The germline V and J ends were trimmed by 7 bases and 5 bases, with 13 bases remaining between them. Germline lookup yields CDR1 KGHDR and CDR2 SFDVKD. The CDR3 bases are TGTGCCACCAGCGACGGACATCGGGAGACCCAGTACTTC. Amino acids: CATSDGHRETQYF.

At least ten counts were recorded for this clonotype. This chain links TRBV5-1 with TRBJ2-5, with 9 bases aligning to TRBD2. V lost 0 bases, J lost 2 bases, and 2 bases stayed unmatched. This CDR3 has 15 amino acids. The germline V gene has CDR1 SGHRS and CDR2 YFSETQ. The CDR3 DNA reads TGCGCCAGCAGCTTGGGACTAGCGGCTCAAGAGACCCAGTACTTC. Its translation: CASSLGLAAQETQYF.

This clonotype came up many times. This sequence joins TRBV12-3 or TRBV12-4 and TRBJ2-1, with unresolved D. With 9 bases removed from V and 4 bases from J, the gap between germline ends came to 7 bases. The CDR3 has 11 amino acids. The CDR3 loop reads CASGGYNEQFF. The DNA of the CDR3 is TGTGCCAGTGGCGGATACAATGAGCAGTTCTTC.

V gene TRBV20-1 combines with J gene TRBJ2-1; 7 bases map to TRBD2. Trimming took 6 bases from V and 7 from J; bases not matched to a gene: 18. This CDR3 is 16 amino acids long. CDR1 DFQATT and CDR2 SNEGSKA come from the germline V gene (reference sequence). The CDR3 protein is CSAEVRDYPPFNEQFF. Here the CDR3 DNA reads TGCAGTGCAGAAGTCCGGGACTACCCACCTTTTAATGAGCAGTTCTTC.

The sample holds one count of this clonotype. The chain has TRBV2 and TRBJ2-7, with 7 bases fitting TRBD1. This CDR3 contains 15 residues. Trimming removed 2 bases from V and 4 bases from J; junction bases left unmatched: 8. In germline, CDR1 is SNHLY, CDR2 FYNNEI. In DNA form, the CDR3 reads TGTGCCAGCAGTGAATCTGTGGGCAGGGGGTACGAGCAGTACTTC. Its translation is CASSESVGRGYEQYF. Filled out from reference TRBV2 and TRBJ2-7, the complete variable domain reads EPEVTQTPSHQVTQMGQEVILRCVPISNHLYFYWYRQILGQKVEFLVSFYNNEISEKSEIFDDQFSVERPDGSNFTLKIRSTKLEDSAMYFCASSESVGRGYEQYFGPGTRLTVT.

This clonotype has only a few counts. V and J are TRBV7-9 and TRBJ1-6; perhaps TRBD1 as D (5 bases). The length of the CDR3 is 15 residues. Between the trimmed V and J ends, which lost 5 bases and 7 bases, there was a span of 15 bases. Germline V gene data show CDR1 as SEHNR and CDR2 as FQNEAQ (reference sequence). The CDR3 sequence: CASSPQGGDNSPLHF. DNA for the CDR3: TGTGCCAGCAGCCCGCAGGGCGGGGACAATTCACCCCTCCACTTT.

In this sample, this clonotype turned up a few times. The chain joins TRBV5-1 to TRBJ2-1; no clear D. The CDR3 consists of 15 residues. Germline V gives CDR1 SGHRS, CDR2 YFSETQ. Trimming stripped 2 bases from V and 4 bases from J, with 13 bases between. The CDR3 is CASSFTEFYYNEQFF. CDR3 nucleotides: TGCGCCAGCAGCTTTACGGAATTTTATTACAATGAGCAGTTCTTC. The full variable domain, with the rest looked up from reference TRBV5-1 and TRBJ2-1, is KAGVTQTPRYLIKTRGQQVTLSCSPISGHRSVSWYQQTPGQGLQFLFEYFSETQRNKGNFPGRFSGRQFSNSRSEMNVSTLELGDSALYLCASSFTEFYYNEQFFGPGTRLTVL.